Sequencing of this T cell receptor beta chain was carried out in a study of control samples from healthy donors and cancer patients. Trimming shortened V by 3 bases and J by 2 bases, and 25 bases separated the two germline ends. CDR1 is SGHDT and CDR2 is YYEEEE in the germline V gene. The CDR3 contains 19 residues. Produced via immunoSEQ multiplex PCR; TCRdb's table is partial and in-frame only. The sample contains under 100,000 clones, about 88% of which appear only once. The gene calls are TRBV5-6 and TRBJ2-3; the D gene is possibly TRBD1 (9 bases). Source material: blood. The TCR sequence derives from a woman aged 70 to 79 in good health. CDR3: CASSSPGQGLAGYTDTQYF. The CDR3 DNA is TGTGCCAGCAGCTCTCCGGGACAGGGCCTAGCGGGTTACACAGATACGCAGTATTTT.